The rows below give T cell receptor beta chains drawn from one sample of a study of cytomegalovirus exposure and HLA in healthy donors. Sequencing was performed with immunoSEQ multiplex PCR; in TCRdb, only in-frame clones are kept and a portion is missing. The sample records 150,000 to 200,000 clones, about 83% being singletons. The source material was PBMCs. The source is a woman in her 30s in good health and CMV-seropositive. The CDR3 runs from the conserved cysteine through the conserved F or W. A D gene is named only where the DNA matches it firmly. The size field is filled for only some rows; it gives once, few, many or a size class.

V gene	J gene	clone size	D gene	CDR3 protein	CDR3 DNA
TRBV6-1	TRBJ1-1	.	.	CASSERGGAEAFF	TGTGCCAGCAGTGAACGGGGGGGGGCTGAAGCTTTCTTT
TRBV7-8	TRBJ2-1	.	TRBD2	CASHPLAGAQIPFF	TGTGCCAGCCACCCCTTAGCGGGAGCACAAATACCTTTCTTC
TRBV28	TRBJ2-3	.	.	CASSFPDTDTQYF	TGTGCCAGCAGTTTCCCAGACACAGATACGCAGTATTTT
TRBV6-5	TRBJ2-1	.	.	CASSYSTANEQFF	TGTGCCAGCAGTTACTCGACAGCTAATGAGCAGTTCTTC
TRBV7-8	TRBJ2-2	.	TRBD2	CASSSSGGNTGELFF	TGTGCCAGCAGCAGTAGCGGGGGGAACACCGGGGAGCTGTTTTTT
TRBV5-1	TRBJ2-1	.	.	CASSTSRDEQFF	TGCGCCAGCAGTACCTCGAGGGATGAGCAGTTCTTC
TRBV5-5	TRBJ2-7	.	.	CASSPLGSASYEQYF	TGTGCCAGCAGCCCCCTTGGGAGCGCATCCTACGAGCAGTACTTC
TRBV29-1	TRBJ1-2	.	.	CSVGREGGGYTF	TGCAGCGTTGGGAGAGAGGGGGGGGGCTACACCTTC
TRBV11-2	TRBJ1-1	.	.	CASIHFGGHTEAFF	TGTGCCAGCATCCATTTCGGGGGTCACACTGAAGCTTTCTTT
TRBV11-1	TRBJ1-1	.	TRBD1	CASSDAGTVNTEAFF	TGTGCCAGCAGCGACGCCGGGACAGTGAACACTGAAGCTTTCTTT
TRBV5-4	TRBJ2-7	once	.	CASSVQGGEQYF	TGTGCCAGCAGCGTCCAGGGGGGCGAGCAGTACTTC
TRBV28	TRBJ2-1	.	TRBD2	CASSVLAGVYNEQFF	TGTGCCAGCAGTGTTCTAGCGGGAGTTTACAATGAGCAGTTCTTC
TRBV27	TRBJ1-2	.	.	CASSFTGNYGYTF	TGTGCCAGCAGTTTTACGGGAAACTATGGCTACACCTTC
TRBV27	TRBJ2-3	.	.	CASSLRTVTSTDTQYF	TGTGCCAGCAGTCTACGGACAGTCACTAGCACAGATACGCAGTATTTT